The clone carrying this T cell receptor (beta chain) was found many times. Its target is not known. The germline CDR1 and CDR2 sequences are ENHRY and SYGVKD. This CDR3 spans 13 amino acids. V was clipped by 2 bases and J by 0 bases, with 2 bases between them. As it was prepared, the TCRbeta library received unique molecular identifiers. TCRdb independently ran MiXCR on the PCR reads; one entry per CDR3 protein. The sample includes some 300,000 distinct CDR3 sequences, roughly 9.1% of them seen just once. The sample is drawn from a study of T-cell reconstitution after alpha-beta-depleted transplantation in children. Study-wide points: Most T-cell counts and diversity one year after the transplant came from T cells that were newly produced. In some patients, recipient T cells and intrathymic progenitors surviving conditioning explained high day-60 diversity.

The sequence was collected from a boy in the first two years of life with acute myeloid leukemia, due to receive a stem cell transplant. Sequencing used PBMCs, obtained before TCRalphabeta/CD19-depleted stem cell transplant. The V and J genes are TRBV10-3 and TRBJ2-1; D is uncertain. CDR3 amino acids: CAISETSYNEQFF. CDR3 coding DNA: TGTGCCATCAGTGAGACCTCCTACAATGAGCAGTTCTTC.